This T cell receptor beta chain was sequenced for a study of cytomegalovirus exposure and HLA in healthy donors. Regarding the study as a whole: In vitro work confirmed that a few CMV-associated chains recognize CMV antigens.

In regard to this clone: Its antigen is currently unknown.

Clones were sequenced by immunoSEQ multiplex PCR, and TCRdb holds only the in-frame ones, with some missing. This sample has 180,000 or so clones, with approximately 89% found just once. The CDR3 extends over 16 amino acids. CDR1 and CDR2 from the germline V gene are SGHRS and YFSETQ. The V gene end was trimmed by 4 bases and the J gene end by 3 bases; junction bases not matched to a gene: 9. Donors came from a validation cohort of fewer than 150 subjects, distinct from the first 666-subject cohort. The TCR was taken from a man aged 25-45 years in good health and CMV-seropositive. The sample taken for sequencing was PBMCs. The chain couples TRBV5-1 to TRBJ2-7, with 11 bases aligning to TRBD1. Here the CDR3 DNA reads TGCGCCAGCAGCCGGGGGACAGGGGGATCCCGCTACGAGCAGTACTTC. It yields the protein CASSRGTGGSRYEQYF.